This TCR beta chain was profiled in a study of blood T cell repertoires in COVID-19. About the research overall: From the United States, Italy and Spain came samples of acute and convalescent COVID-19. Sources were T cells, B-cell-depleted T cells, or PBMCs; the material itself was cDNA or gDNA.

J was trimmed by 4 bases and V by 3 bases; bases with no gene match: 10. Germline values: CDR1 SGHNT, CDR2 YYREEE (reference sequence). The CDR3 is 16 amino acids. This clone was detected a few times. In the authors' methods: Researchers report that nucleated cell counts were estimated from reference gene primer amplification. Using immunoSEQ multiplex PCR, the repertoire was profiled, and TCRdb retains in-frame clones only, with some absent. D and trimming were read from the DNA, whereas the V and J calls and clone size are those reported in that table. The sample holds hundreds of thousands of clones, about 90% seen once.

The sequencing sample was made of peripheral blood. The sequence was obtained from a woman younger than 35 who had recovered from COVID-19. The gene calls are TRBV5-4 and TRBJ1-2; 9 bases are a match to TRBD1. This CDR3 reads CASSSLNRGRVYGYTF. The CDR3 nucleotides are TGTGCCAGCAGCTCTCTAAACAGGGGGCGAGTCTATGGCTACACCTTC. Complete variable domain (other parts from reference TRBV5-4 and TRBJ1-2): ETGVTQSPTHLIKTRGQQVTLRCSSQSGHNTVSWYQQALGQGPQFIFQYYREEENGRGNFPPRFSGLQFPNYSSELNVNALELDDSALYLCASSSLNRGRVYGYTFGSGTRLTVV.